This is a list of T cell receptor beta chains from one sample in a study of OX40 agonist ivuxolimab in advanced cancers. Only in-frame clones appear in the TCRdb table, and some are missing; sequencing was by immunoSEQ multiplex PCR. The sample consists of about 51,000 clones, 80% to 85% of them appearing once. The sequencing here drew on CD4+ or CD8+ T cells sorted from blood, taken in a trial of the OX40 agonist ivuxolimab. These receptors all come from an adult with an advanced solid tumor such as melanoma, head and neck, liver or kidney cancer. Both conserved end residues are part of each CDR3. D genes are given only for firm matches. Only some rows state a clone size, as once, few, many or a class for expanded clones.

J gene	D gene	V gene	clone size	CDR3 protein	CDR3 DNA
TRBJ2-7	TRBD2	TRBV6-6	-	CASARSGGFSYEQYF	TGTGCCAGTGCCCGGAGCGGGGGGTTCTCCTACGAGCAGTACTTC
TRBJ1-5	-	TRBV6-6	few	CASSYQGSNQPQHF	TGTGCCAGCAGTTACCAGGGGAGCAATCAGCCCCAGCATTTT
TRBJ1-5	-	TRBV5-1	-	CASSLGPSGSNQPQHF	TGCGCCAGCAGCTTGGGTCCGTCGGGAAGCAATCAGCCCCAGCATTTT
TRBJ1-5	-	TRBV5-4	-	CASSVGIGDQPQHF	TGTGCCAGCAGCGTCGGGATAGGAGACCAGCCCCAGCATTTT
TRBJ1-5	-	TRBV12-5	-	CASGPYGVGQPQHF	TGTGCTAGTGGTCCTTATGGGGTTGGACAGCCCCAGCATTTT
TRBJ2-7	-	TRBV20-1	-	CSASLGYEQYF	TGCAGTGCTAGTCTGGGCTACGAGCAGTACTTC
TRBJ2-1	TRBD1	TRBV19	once	CASSIDHGTGGYNEQFF	TGTGCCAGTAGTATAGATCACGGGACAGGGGGCTACAATGAGCAGTTCTTC
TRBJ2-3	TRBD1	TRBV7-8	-	CASSLDSDDRAEDTQYF	TGTGCCAGCAGCTTAGATAGTGACGACAGGGCGGAAGATACGCAGTATTTT
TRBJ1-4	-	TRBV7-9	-	CASSSSAGATNEKLFF	TGTGCCAGCAGCTCCTCGGCAGGCGCAACTAATGAAAAACTGTTTTTT
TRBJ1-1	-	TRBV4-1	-	CASSQGEDRTEAFF	TGCGCCAGCAGCCAAGGGGAAGACAGGACTGAAGCTTTCTTT
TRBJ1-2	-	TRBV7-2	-	CASSLIGARGGYTF	TGTGCCAGCAGCTTAATCGGGGCGAGGGGAGGCTACACCTTC
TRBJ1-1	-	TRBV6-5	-	CASSYPRQAATEAFF	TGTGCCAGCAGTTACCCCAGACAGGCAGCCACTGAAGCTTTCTTT
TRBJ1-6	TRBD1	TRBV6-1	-	CASSEGWTGGSPLHF	TGTGCCAGCAGTGAAGGATGGACAGGGGGATCACCCCTCCACTTT
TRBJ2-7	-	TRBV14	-	CASSQVSPKGQYF	TGTGCCAGCAGCCAAGTTAGTCCTAAAGGACAGTACTTC
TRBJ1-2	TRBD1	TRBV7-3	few	CASSFGTGTGYTF	TGTGCCAGCAGCTTTGGGACAGGGACTGGCTACACCTTC
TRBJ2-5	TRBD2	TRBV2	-	CASSELGLAGSRGETQYF	TGTGCCAGCAGTGAATTGGGACTAGCGGGGTCCAGGGGAGAGACCCAGTACTTC
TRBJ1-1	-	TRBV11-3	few	CASGRGGGRKEAFF	TGTGCCAGCGGAAGGGGGGGCGGTCGGAAGGAAGCTTTCTTT
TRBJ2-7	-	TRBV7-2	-	CASSLGLGYEQYF	TGTGCCAGCAGCTTGGGACTGGGGTACGAGCAGTACTTC
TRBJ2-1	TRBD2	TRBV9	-	CASSVASGGVNEQFF	TGTGCCAGCAGCGTAGCTAGCGGGGGGGTGAATGAGCAGTTCTTC
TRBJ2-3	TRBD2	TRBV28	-	CASSLTGGGSDTQYF	TGTGCCAGCAGTTTAACCGGGGGGGGCTCAGATACGCAGTATTTT
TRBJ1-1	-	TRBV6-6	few	CASSPGGIGNTEAFF	TGTGCCAGCAGCCCTGGGGGAATAGGGAACACTGAAGCTTTCTTT
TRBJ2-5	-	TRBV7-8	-	CASTPEWETQYF	TGTGCCAGCACCCCGGAGTGGGAGACCCAGTACTTC
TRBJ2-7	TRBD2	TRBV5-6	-	CASSLRGEGQYF	TGTGCCAGCAGCTTGCGCGGGGAGGGGCAGTACTTC
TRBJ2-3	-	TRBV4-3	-	CASSRDLAGSTDTQYF	TGCGCCAGCAGCCGCGACCTAGCAGGGAGCACAGATACGCAGTATTTT
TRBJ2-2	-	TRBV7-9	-	CASSLWTATGELFF	TGTGCCAGCAGCCTCTGGACAGCCACCGGGGAGCTGTTTTTT
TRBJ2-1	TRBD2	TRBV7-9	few	CASSLVGLAGGNDEQFF	TGTGCCAGCAGCTTAGTGGGTCTAGCGGGGGGGAACGATGAGCAGTTCTTC
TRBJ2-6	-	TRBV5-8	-	CASSLASSGANVLTF	TGTGCCAGCAGCTTGGCCAGCTCTGGGGCCAACGTCCTGACTTTC
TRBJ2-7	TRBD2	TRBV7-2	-	CASSSRTSGARYEQYF	TGTGCCAGCAGCTCACGGACTAGCGGGGCTCGCTACGAGCAGTACTTC
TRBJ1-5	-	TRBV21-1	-	CASSKRDPRSNQPQHF	TGTGCCAGCAGCAAAAGGGACCCCAGAAGCAATCAGCCCCAGCATTTT
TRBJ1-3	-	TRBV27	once	CASSLMAGLGNTIYF	TGTGCCAGCAGTTTAATGGCAGGACTTGGAAACACCATATATTTT
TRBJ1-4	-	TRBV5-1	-	CASSLEDGSEKLFF	TGCGCCAGCAGCTTGGAAGACGGGAGTGAAAAACTGTTTTTT
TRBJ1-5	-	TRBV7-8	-	CASSLGQGRPQHF	TGTGCCAGCAGCTTAGGGCAGGGTCGGCCCCAGCATTTT
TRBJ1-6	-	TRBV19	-	CASSGSLGNSPLHF	TGTGCCAGTAGTGGGTCGTTGGGAAATTCACCCCTCCACTTT
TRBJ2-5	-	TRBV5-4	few	CASSLEVLETQYF	TGTGCCAGCAGCTTGGAGGTTTTGGAGACCCAGTACTTC
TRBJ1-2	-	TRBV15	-	CATSKGRGTSYGYTF	TGTGCCACCAGCAAGGGAAGGGGGACCAGCTATGGCTACACCTTC
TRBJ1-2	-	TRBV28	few	CASTLGGVYGYTF	TGTGCCAGCACGTTGGGGGGTGTCTATGGCTACACCTTC
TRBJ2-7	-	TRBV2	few	CASSERGTGAGEQYF	TGTGCCAGCAGTGAACGGGGGACCGGGGCCGGGGAGCAGTACTTC
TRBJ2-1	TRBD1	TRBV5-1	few	CASSLWGQNNEQFF	TGCGCCAGCAGCTTGTGGGGACAGAACAATGAGCAGTTCTTC
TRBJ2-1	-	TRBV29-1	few	CSALEVQGGEQFF	TGCAGCGCCCTGGAGGTACAGGGTGGCGAGCAGTTCTTC
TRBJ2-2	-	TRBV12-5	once	CASGLFTTPLVAGELFF	TGTGCTAGTGGTTTGTTTACTACGCCCTTGGTCGCCGGGGAGCTGTTTTTT
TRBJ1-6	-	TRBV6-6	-	CASGSHPNSPLHF	TGTGCCAGCGGGTCCCATCCTAATTCACCCCTCCACTTT
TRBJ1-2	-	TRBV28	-	CASSLAGSNYGYTF	TGTGCCAGCAGTCTCGCAGGGTCAAACTATGGCTACACCTTC
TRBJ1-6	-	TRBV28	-	CASSFQRGGWSPLHF	TGTGCCAGCAGTTTTCAGAGGGGTGGTTGGTCACCCCTCCACTTT
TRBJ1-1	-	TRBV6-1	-	CASSEPGKNTEAFF	TGTGCCAGCAGTGAACCTGGCAAGAACACTGAAGCTTTCTTT
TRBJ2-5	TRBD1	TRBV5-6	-	CASSNPWTGQETQYF	TGTGCCAGCAGCAACCCTTGGACAGGGCAAGAGACCCAGTACTTC
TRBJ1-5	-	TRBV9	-	CASSVGQANQPQHF	TGTGCCAGCAGCGTAGGACAGGCAAATCAGCCCCAGCATTTT
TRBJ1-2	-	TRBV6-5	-	CASSARDGLGYTF	TGTGCCAGCAGTGCCCGGGACGGTCTTGGCTACACCTTC
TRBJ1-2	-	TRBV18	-	CASSPWERDGYTF	TGTGCCAGCTCACCATGGGAGAGGGATGGCTACACCTTC
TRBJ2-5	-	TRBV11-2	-	CASSSAGARGAAETQYF	TGTGCCAGCAGCTCGGCCGGCGCTAGAGGGGCAGCAGAGACCCAGTACTTC
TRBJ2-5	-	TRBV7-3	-	CASSSIPGETQYF	TGTGCCAGCAGCTCCATACCAGGGGAGACCCAGTACTTC
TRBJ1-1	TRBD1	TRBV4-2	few	CASSQSGTGGARATEAFF	TGTGCCAGCAGCCAATCCGGGACAGGGGGCGCAAGGGCCACTGAAGCTTTCTTT
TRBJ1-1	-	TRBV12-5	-	CASGLILTEAFF	TGTGCTAGTGGTTTGATTTTGACTGAAGCTTTCTTT
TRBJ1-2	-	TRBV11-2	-	CASSYHNAVNYGYTF	TGTGCCAGCAGCTATCATAACGCCGTTAACTATGGCTACACCTTC
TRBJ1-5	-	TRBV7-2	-	CASSSRYNQPQHF	TGTGCCAGCAGCTCCCGATACAATCAGCCCCAGCATTTT
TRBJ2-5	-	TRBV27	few	CASSLSGFGQETQYF	TGTGCCAGCAGTTTATCAGGGTTCGGGCAAGAGACCCAGTACTTC
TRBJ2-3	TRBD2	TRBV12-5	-	CASGLSSGVSLTQYF	TGTGCTAGTGGTTTGTCTAGCGGGGTGTCATTGACGCAGTATTTT